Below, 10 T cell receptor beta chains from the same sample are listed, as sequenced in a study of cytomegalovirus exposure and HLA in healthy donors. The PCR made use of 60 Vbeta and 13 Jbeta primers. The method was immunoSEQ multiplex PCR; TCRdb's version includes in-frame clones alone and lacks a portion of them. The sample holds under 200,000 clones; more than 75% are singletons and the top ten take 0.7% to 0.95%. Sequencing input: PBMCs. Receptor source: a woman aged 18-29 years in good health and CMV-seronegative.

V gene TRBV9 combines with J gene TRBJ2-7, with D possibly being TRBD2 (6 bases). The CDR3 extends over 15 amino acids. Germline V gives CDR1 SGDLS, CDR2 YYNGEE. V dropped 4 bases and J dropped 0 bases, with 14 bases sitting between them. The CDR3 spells CASSFRDSSSYEQYF. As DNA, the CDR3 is TGTGCCAGCAGCTTCCGGGACTCAAGCTCCTACGAGCAGTACTTC.

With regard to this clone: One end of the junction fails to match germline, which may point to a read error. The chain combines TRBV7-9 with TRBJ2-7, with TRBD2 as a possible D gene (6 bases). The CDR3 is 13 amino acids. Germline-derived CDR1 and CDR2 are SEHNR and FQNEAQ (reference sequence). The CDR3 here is CSSAPGLPYEQYF. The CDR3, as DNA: TGTTCCAGCGCACCGGGACTCCCCTACGAGCAGTACTTC.

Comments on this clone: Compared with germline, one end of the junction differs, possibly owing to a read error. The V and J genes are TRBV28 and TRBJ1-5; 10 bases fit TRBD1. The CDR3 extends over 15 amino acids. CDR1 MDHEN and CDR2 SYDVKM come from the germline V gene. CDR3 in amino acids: CASSSGTGVNQSQHF. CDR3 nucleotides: TGTGCCAGCAGCTCAGGGACAGGGGTAAATCAGTCCCAGCATTTT.

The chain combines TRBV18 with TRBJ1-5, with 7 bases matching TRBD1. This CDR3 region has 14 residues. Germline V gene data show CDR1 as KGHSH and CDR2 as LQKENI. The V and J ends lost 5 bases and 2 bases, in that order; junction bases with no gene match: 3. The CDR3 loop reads CASSNRGGNQPQHF. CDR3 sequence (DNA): TGTGCCAGCTCAAACAGGGGTGGCAATCAGCCCCAGCATTTT. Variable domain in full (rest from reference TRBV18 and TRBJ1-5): NAGVMQNPRHLVRRRGQEARLRCSPMKGHSHVYWYRQLPEEGLKFMVYLQKENIIDESGMPKERFSAEFPKEGPSILRIQQVVRGDSAAYFCASSNRGGNQPQHFGDGTRLSIL.

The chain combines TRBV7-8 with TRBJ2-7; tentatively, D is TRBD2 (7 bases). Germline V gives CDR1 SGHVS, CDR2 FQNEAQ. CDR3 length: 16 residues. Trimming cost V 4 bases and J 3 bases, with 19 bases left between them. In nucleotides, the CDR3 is TGTGCCAGCAGCTCATCTCGGGGGGCAAGGGTCTACGAGCAGTACTTC. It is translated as CASSSSRGARVYEQYF.

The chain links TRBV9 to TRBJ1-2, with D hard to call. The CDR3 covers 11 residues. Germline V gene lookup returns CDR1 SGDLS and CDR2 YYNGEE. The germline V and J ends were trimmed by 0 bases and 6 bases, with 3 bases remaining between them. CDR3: CASSVANGYTF. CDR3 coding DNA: TGTGCCAGCAGCGTAGCTAATGGCTACACCTTC. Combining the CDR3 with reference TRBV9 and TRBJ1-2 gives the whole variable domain DSGVTQTPKHLITATGQRVTLRCSPRSGDLSVYWYQQSLDQGLQFLIQYYNGEERAKGNILERFSAQQFPDLHSELNLSSLELGDSALYFCASSVANGYTFGSGTRLTVV.

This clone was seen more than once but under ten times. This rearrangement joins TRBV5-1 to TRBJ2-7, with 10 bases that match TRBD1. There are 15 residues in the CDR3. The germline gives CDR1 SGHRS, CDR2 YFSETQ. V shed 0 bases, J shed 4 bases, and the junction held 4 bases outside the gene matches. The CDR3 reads CASSLAGTGDYEQYF. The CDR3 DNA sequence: TGCGCCAGCAGCTTGGCCGGGACAGGGGATTACGAGCAGTACTTC.

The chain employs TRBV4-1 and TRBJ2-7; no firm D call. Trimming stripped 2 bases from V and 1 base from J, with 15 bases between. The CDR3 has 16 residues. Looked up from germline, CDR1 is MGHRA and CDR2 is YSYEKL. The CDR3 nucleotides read TGCGCCAGCAGCCAAAATAGAAATAAAGATTCCTACGAGCAGTACTTC. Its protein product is CASSQNRNKDSYEQYF.

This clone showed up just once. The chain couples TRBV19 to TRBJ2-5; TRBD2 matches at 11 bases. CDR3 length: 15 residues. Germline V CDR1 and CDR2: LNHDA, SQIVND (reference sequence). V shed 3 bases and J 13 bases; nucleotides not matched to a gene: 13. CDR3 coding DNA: TGTGCCAGTAGTATCACGGGACTAGCGGCCTCAAGCAGGTACTTC. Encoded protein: CASSITGLAASSRYF. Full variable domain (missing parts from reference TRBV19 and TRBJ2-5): DGGITQSPKYLFRKEGQNVTLSCEQNLNHDAMYWYRQDPGQGLRLIYYSQIVNDFQKGDIAEGYSVSREKKESFPLTVTSAQKNPTAFYLCASSITGLAASSRYFGPGTRLLVL.

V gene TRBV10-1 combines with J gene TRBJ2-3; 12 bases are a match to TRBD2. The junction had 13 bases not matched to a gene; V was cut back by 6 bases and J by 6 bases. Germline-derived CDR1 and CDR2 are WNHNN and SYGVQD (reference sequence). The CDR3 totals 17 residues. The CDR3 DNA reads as TGCGCCAGCAGCCCCGGACTAGCGGGGCCTCGTCGGGATACGCAGTATTTT. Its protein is CASSPGLAGPRRDTQYF.